These T cell receptor beta chains were read from a single sample in a study of cytomegalovirus exposure and HLA in healthy donors. The repertoire was sequenced with immunoSEQ multiplex PCR; TCRdb's copy has only in-frame clones and lacks some. The data hold around 180,000 clones, with roughly 85% observed a single time. The sequenced material came from PBMCs. These receptor sequences come from a boy younger than 10 in good health and CMV-seronegative. The conserved cysteine and the conserved F or W are not part of the CDR3 here.

TRBV4-1	TRBJ2-5	ASSQDLGRGEETQY
TRBV5-1	TRBJ1-6	ASSFQGTGSSPNSPLH
TRBV30	TRBJ2-3	AWSVAGGSTAY
TRBV6-6	TRBJ2-5	ASSLAGGPSQY
TRBV7-9	TRBJ1-1	SSILLSEAF
TRBV11-2	TRBJ2-2	ASSHGGVRTGELF
TRBV6-1	TRBJ1-1	ASSVEGEGTEAF
TRBV9	TRBJ2-7	ASSVSVGERTNAEQY
TRBV5-1	TRBJ2-5	ASSLALLASKETQY
TRBV23-1	TRBJ1-1	ASSQLLDRDTEAF